The text below deals with one T cell receptor (beta chain). The antigen remains undetermined. Treatment in this sample: approximately 9-day PBMC culture with coronavirus spike peptide pools or control peptides (ViraFEST assay). Antigen-specific T cell expansion with peptide pools preceded TCR sequencing in the ViraFEST approach. CDR3 length: 14 amino acids. The V gene's germline CDR1 is DFQATT and CDR2 SNEGSKA (reference sequence). The data belong to a study of vaccination and CD4 T cells after COVID-19. Study details: Once diagnosed, patients had post-COVID samples drawn a median roughly 100 days later (range 35 to 161). Stimulation used overlapping spike peptides from SARS-CoV-2, HCoV-NL63, HCoV-OC43 and HCoV-229E.

Study-wide results and limits: Median approximately 90% of reactive clones detected in convalescent patients emerged only post-vaccination.

Cultured CD4+ T cell DNA was sequenced using the Oncomine TCR Beta short-read assay. In TCRdb, the PCR reads were re-called with MiXCR into one record per CDR3 protein. The sample lists 13,000 to 15,000 distinct CDR3 sequences; around 40% were seen once. The sequence derives from a human donor who had recovered from COVID-19. Input material: CD4+ T cells from blood, cultured in vitro. The rearrangement joins TRBV20-1 to TRBJ2-7; 11 bases are shared with TRBD2. The CDR3 spells CRADLAGGSYEQYF. The CDR3 nucleotides read TGCAGAGCAGACCTAGCGGGAGGATCCTACGAGCAGTACTTC.